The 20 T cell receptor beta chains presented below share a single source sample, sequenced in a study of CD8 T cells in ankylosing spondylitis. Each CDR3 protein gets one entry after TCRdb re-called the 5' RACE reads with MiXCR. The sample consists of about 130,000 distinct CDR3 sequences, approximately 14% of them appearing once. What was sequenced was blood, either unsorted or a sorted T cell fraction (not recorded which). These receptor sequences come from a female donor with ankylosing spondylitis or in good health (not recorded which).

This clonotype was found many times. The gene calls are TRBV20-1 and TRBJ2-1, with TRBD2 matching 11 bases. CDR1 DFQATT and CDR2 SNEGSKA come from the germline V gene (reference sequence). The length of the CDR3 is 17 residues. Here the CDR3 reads CRCLPLTSGDFYNEQFF. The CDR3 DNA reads TGCAGATGCCTCCCCCTGACTAGCGGGGATTTTTACAATGAGCAGTTCTTC.

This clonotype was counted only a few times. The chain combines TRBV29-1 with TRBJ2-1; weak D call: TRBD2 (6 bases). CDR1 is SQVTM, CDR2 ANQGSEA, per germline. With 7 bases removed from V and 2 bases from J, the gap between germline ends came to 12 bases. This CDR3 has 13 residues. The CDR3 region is CSGSGGPYNEQFF. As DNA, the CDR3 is TGCAGCGGGTCCGGAGGGCCCTACAATGAGCAGTTCTTC.

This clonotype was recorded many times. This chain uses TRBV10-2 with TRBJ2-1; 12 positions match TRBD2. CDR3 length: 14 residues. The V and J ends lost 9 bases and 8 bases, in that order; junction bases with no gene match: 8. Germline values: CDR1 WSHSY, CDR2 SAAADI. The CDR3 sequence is CASKTSGREDEQFF. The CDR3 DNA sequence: TGCGCCAGTAAGACTAGCGGGAGAGAAGATGAGCAGTTCTTC.

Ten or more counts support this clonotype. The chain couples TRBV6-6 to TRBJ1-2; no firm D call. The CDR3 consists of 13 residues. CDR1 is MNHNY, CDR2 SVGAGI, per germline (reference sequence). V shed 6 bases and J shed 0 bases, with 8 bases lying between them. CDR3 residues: CASSLDPNYGYTF. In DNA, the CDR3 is TGTGCCAGCAGCCTCGATCCTAACTATGGCTACACCTTC.

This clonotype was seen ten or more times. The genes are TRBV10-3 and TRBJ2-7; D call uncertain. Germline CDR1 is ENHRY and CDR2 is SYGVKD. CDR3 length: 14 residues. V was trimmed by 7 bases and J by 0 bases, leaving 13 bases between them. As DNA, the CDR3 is TGTGCCATCATGAGAGACTCAGGCTCCTACGAGCAGTACTTC. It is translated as CAIMRDSGSYEQYF.

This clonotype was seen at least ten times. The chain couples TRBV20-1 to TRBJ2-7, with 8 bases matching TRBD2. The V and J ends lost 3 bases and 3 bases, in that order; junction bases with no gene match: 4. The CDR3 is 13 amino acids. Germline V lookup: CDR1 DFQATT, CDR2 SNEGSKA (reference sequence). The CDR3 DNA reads TGCAGTGCTAGTCGAGCGGGAGTCTACGAGCAGTACTTC. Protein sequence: CSASRAGVYEQYF.

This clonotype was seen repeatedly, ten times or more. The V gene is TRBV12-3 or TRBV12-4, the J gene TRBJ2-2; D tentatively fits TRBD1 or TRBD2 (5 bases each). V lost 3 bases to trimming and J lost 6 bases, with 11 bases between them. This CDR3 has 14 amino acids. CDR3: CASSFAGRAGELFF. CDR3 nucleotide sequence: TGTGCCAGCAGTTTTGCAGGGCGGGCCGGGGAGCTGTTTTTT.

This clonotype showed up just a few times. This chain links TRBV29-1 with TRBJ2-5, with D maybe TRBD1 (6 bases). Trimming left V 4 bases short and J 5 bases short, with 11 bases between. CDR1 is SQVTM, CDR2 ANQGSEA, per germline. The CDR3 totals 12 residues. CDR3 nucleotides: TGCAGCGTTGTGGGGGCTAGTGAGACCCAGTACTTC. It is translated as CSVVGASETQYF.

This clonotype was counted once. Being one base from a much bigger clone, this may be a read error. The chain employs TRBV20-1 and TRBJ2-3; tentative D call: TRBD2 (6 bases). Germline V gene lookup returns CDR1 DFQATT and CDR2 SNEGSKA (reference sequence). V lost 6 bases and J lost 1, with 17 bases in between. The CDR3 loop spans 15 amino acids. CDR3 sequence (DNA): TGCAGTGCGACCCTCGGAGGGAGTGGCACAGATACGCAGTATTTT. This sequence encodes CSATLGGSGTDTQYF.

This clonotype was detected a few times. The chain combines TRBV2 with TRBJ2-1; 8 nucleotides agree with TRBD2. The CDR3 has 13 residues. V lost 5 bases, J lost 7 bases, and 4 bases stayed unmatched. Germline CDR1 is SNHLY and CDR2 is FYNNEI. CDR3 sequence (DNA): TGTGCCAGCAGTCCCCGGGAGGGGAATGAGCAGTTCTTC. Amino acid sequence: CASSPREGNEQFF.

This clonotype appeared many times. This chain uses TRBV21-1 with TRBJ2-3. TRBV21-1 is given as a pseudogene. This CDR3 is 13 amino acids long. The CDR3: CASSISDTDTQYF. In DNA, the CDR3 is TGTGCCAGCAGCATCTCAGACACAGATACGCAGTATTTT.

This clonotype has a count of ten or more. The CDR3 here is CSVGGKGEQYF. The CDR3 coding sequence is TGCAGCGTGGGGGGGAAAGGAGAGCAGTACTTC. The gene calls are TRBV29-1 and TRBJ2-7, with 7 positions matching TRBD2. The germline CDR1 and CDR2 sequences are SQVTM and ANQGSEA. The junction had 6 bases not matched to a gene; V was cut back by 6 bases and J by 7 bases. The CDR3 runs to 11 residues.

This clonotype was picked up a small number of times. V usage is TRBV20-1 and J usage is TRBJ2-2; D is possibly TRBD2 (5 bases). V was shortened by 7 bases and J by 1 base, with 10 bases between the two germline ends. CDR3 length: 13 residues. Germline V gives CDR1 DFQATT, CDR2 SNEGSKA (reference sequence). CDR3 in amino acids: CSVPDWNTGELFF. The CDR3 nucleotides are TGCAGTGTTCCGGACTGGAACACCGGGGAGCTGTTTTTT.

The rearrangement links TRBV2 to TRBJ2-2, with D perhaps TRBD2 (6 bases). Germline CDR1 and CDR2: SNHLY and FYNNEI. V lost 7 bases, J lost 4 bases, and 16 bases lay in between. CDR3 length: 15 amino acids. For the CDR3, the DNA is TGTGCCAGCACTTGGGACTCCCCTAGCACCGGGGAGCTGTTTTTT. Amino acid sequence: CASTWDSPSTGELFF.

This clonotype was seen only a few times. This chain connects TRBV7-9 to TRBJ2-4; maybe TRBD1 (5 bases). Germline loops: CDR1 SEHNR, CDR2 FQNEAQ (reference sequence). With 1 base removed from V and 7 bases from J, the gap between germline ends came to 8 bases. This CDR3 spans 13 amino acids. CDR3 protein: CASSLVQENIQYF. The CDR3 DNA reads TGTGCCAGCAGCTTAGTACAGGAGAACATTCAGTACTTC. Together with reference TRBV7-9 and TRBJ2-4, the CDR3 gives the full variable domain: DTGVSQNPRHKITKRGQNVTFRCDPISEHNRLYWYRQTLGQGPEFLTYFQNEAQLEKSRLLSDRFSAERPKGSFSTLEIQRTEQGDSAMYLCASSLVQENIQYFGAGTRLSVL.

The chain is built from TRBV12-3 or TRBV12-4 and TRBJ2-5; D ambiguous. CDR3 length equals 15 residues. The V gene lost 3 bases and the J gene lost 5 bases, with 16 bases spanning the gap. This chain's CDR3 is CASSFGPGTLETQYF. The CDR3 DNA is TGTGCCAGCAGTTTCGGACCTGGCACGTTGGAGACCCAGTACTTC.

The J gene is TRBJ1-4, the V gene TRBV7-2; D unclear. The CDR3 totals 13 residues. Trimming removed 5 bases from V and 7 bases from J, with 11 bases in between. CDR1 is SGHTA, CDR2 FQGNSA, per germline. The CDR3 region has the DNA TGTGCCAGCAGCCTTTTTGGGAGTGAAAAACTGTTTTTT. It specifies CASSLFGSEKLFF.

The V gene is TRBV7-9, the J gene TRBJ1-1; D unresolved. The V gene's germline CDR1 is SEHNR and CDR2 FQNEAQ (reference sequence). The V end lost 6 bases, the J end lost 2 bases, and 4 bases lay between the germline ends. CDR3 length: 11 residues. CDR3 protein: CASRLNTEAFF. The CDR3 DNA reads TGTGCCAGCAGACTAAACACTGAAGCTTTCTTT.

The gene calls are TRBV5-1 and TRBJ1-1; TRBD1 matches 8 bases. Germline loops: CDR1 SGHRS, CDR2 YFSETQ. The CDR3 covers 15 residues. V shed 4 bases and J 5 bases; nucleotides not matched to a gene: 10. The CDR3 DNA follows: TGCGCCAGCAGCAGGGAGGACAGGGAGGGTACTGAAGCTTTCTTT. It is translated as CASSREDREGTEAFF.

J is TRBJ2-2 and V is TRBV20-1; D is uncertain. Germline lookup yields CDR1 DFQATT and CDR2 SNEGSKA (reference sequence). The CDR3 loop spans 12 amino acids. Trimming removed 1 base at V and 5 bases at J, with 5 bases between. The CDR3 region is CSARVKTGELFF. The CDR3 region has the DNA TGCAGTGCTAGAGTTAAGACCGGGGAGCTGTTTTTT.